These 30 T cell receptor beta chains share one sample of origin, sequenced in a study of blood T cell repertoires in COVID-19. Clones were read by immunoSEQ multiplex PCR, and TCRdb kept only the in-frame ones, dropping some. The table lists about 26,000 clones, roughly 89% of them singletons. Sequences were obtained from peripheral blood. The receptors shown here come from a human donor in a cohort sampled during active COVID-19.

The V and J genes are TRBV7-9 and TRBJ1-2; D might be TRBD1 (5 bases). Germline CDR1 reads SEHNR; CDR2 reads FQNEAQ (reference sequence). The CDR3 covers 16 residues. Trimming left V 5 bases short and J 6 bases short, with 22 bases between. CDR3 loop: CASSLGSLQGKHGYTF. The CDR3 region has the DNA TGTGCCAGCAGCCTAGGGTCCCTTCAGGGAAAGCATGGCTACACCTTC.

The chain is built from TRBV11-2 and TRBJ1-1, with D maybe TRBD1 (5 bases). The CDR3 has 16 residues. The germline gives CDR1 SGHAT, CDR2 FQNNGV. The ends were cut back, 6 bases at V and 3 bases at J, with 20 bases in the middle. The CDR3 nucleotides read TGTGCCAGCAGTTACTCATTCAGGGTAGGGTACACTGAAGCTTTCTTT. It is translated as CASSYSFRVGYTEAFF.

V gene TRBV5-1 combines with J gene TRBJ2-2; TRBD2 matches at 9 bases. The CDR3 is made up of 15 amino acids. The germline V gene has CDR1 SGHRS and CDR2 YFSETQ. The V gene end was trimmed by 5 bases and the J gene end by 1 base; junction bases not matched to a gene: 3. CDR3 DNA: TGCGCCAGCAGTCCTAGCGGGGTGAACACCGGGGAGCTGTTTTTT. Translating it yields CASSPSGVNTGELFF.

The V call is TRBV6-2 or TRBV6-3, the J call TRBJ2-5, with TRBD2 matching over 7 bases. After removal of 5 bases from V and 5 bases from J, the junction contained 8 bases not matched to a gene. CDR3 length equals 14 residues. Germline lookup yields CDR1 MNHEY and CDR2 SVGEGT. The CDR3 region has the DNA TGTGCCAGCAGTGACCAGCGGGGACCGGAGACCCAGTACTTC. It yields the protein CASSDQRGPETQYF.

The chain has TRBV7-3 and TRBJ2-7, with TRBD2 matching 10 bases. The germline V gene has CDR1 SGHTA and CDR2 FQGTGA. J lost 5 bases, V lost 5 bases, and 3 bases had no gene match. CDR3 size: 13 residues. The chain's CDR3 is CASSQGLANEQYF. For the CDR3, the DNA is TGTGCCAGCAGCCAGGGACTAGCGAACGAGCAGTACTTC. Complete variable domain (other parts from reference TRBV7-3 and TRBJ2-7): GAGVSQTPSNKVTEKGKYVELRCDPISGHTALYWYRQSLGQGPEFLIYFQGTGAADDSGLPNDRFFAVRPEGSVSTLKIQRTERGDSAVYLCASSQGLANEQYFGPGTRLTVT.

The chain joins TRBV6-5 to TRBJ2-3, with D unresolved. The V gene lost 5 bases and the J gene lost 0 bases, with 3 bases spanning the gap. The CDR3 is 12 amino acids. Germline V lookup: CDR1 MNHEY, CDR2 SVGAGI. The DNA for the CDR3 is TGTGCCAGCAGTCTTAGCACAGATACGCAGTATTTT. Translation: CASSLSTDTQYF.

The genes are TRBV2 and TRBJ2-7; D ambiguous. CDR3 length equals 14 residues. The germline V gene has CDR1 SNHLY and CDR2 FYNNEI. The V end lost 8 bases, the J end lost 6 bases, and 20 bases lay between the germline ends. CDR3 in DNA: TGTGCCAGCTCCGAGATTATAGAGAGTGGCGAGCAGTACTTC. It specifies CASSEIIESGEQYF.

The chain joins TRBV11-2 to TRBJ1-4; D ambiguous. Trimming pared 1 base from V and 7 bases from J, leaving 19 bases between. Germline V gene sequence: CDR1 SGHAT, CDR2 FQNNGV. This CDR3 contains 17 residues. The CDR3 bases are TGTGCCAGCAGCTTAGGTTTTCGGGAGCTAATACGTGAAAAACTGTTTTTT. This translates into CASSLGFRELIREKLFF.

CDR3 nucleotide sequence: TGCGCCAGCAGCTTTACAGCGGGAGGAAACACCGGGGAGCTGTTTTTT. This encodes CASSFTAGGNTGELFF. The chain recombines TRBV5-1 with TRBJ2-2; 9 bases match TRBD2. Germline CDR1 reads SGHRS; CDR2 reads YFSETQ. CDR3 length: 16 residues. V lost 2 bases to trimming and J lost 2 bases; unmatched junction nucleotides: 4.

This clone was detected a few times. The chain has TRBV28 and TRBJ2-2; 8 bases are a match to TRBD1. The CDR3 has 14 amino acids. Germline trimming cut 4 bases from V and 7 bases from J; bases unmatched to any gene: 5. The germline V gene encodes CDR1 MDHEN and CDR2 SYDVKM. The CDR3, as DNA: TGTGCCAGCAGTTCAGGGGGCTTAGGCGGGGAGCTGTTTTTT. Encoded protein: CASSSGGLGGELFF.

V usage is TRBV6-2 or TRBV6-3 and J usage is TRBJ1-4; D is ambiguous. V gave up 0 bases and J gave up 0 bases, with 11 bases separating them. This CDR3 comprises 17 residues. CDR1 and CDR2 (germline): MNHEY, SVGEGT. DNA for the CDR3: TGTGCCAGCAGTTACTCGGGGAGGAAGGCAACTAATGAAAAACTGTTTTTT. It specifies CASSYSGRKATNEKLFF.

This chain uses TRBV12-3 or TRBV12-4 with TRBJ2-5, with 13 bases lining up with TRBD2. The junction had 0 bases not matched to a gene; V was cut back by 8 bases and J by 3 bases. The CDR3 is 13 amino acids. CDR3 in DNA: TGTGCCAGCGGACTAGCGGGAGAAGAGACCCAGTACTTC. It specifies CASGLAGEETQYF.

The rearrangement uses TRBV4-1 and TRBJ2-3, with D maybe TRBD2 (6 bases). Germline CDR1 is MGHRA and CDR2 is YSYEKL. The CDR3 is 16 amino acids. The V gene lost 2 bases and the J gene lost 3 bases, with 15 bases spanning the gap. The CDR3, as DNA: TGCGCCAGCAGCCAATTCCTCACCGGGACTACAGATACGCAGTATTTT. Protein product: CASSQFLTGTTDTQYF.

The chain uses TRBV29-1 and TRBJ1-4; no clear D. Between the trimmed V and J ends, which lost 3 bases and 13 bases, there was a span of 15 bases. CDR3 length: 12 residues. The V gene's germline CDR1 is SQVTM and CDR2 ANQGSEA. The chain's CDR3 is CSVDVEAGGLFF. In DNA form, the CDR3 reads TGCAGCGTTGACGTGGAGGCCGGAGGACTGTTTTTT.

This clone was found once. The CDR3 sequence: CASSTPYNEQFF. The CDR3 DNA reads TGTGCCAGCAGTACACCGTACAATGAGCAGTTCTTC. V is TRBV6-6 and J is TRBJ2-1; D not certain. Germline CDR1 and CDR2: MNHNY and SVGAGI (reference sequence). The CDR3 is made up of 12 amino acids. V lost 5 bases, J lost 4 bases, and 6 bases lay in between.

The sample holds one count of this clone. This chain connects TRBV6-5 to TRBJ2-7; 7 positions match TRBD2. The germline V gene has CDR1 MNHEY and CDR2 SVGAGI. The CDR3 covers 12 residues. V shed 8 bases and J 4 bases; nucleotides not matched to a gene: 5. The CDR3 is CASGRDSYEQYF. For the CDR3, the DNA is TGTGCCAGCGGGAGGGACTCTTACGAGCAGTACTTC.

The CDR3 loop reads CATSDLGQGAHEQYF. For the CDR3, the DNA is TGTGCCACCAGTGATTTGGGACAGGGGGCCCACGAGCAGTACTTC. V gene TRBV24-1 combines with J gene TRBJ2-7; TRBD1 matches at 11 bases. The CDR3 runs to 15 residues. The ends lost 0 bases at V and 5 bases at J; junction bases unmatched: 2. Per the germline V gene, CDR1 is KGHDR and CDR2 is SFDVKD.

CDR3 residues: CASSFSGSSYNEQFF. The CDR3, as DNA: TGTGCCAGCAGCTTTAGCGGGAGCTCCTACAATGAGCAGTTCTTC. The V and J genes are TRBV6-6 and TRBJ2-1; 9 bases line up with TRBD2. CDR1 is MNHNY, CDR2 SVGAGI, per germline (reference sequence). V shed 6 bases and J 0 bases; nucleotides not matched to a gene: 3. CDR3 size: 15 residues.

This rearrangement joins TRBV28 to TRBJ1-3; no clear D gene. CDR1 and CDR2 (germline): MDHEN, SYDVKM. The CDR3 sequence is 14 residues long. The germline V and J ends were trimmed by 4 bases and 2 bases, with 9 bases remaining between them. The CDR3 nucleotides read TGTGCCAGCAGTTCGGGGAATCCTGGAAACACCATATATTTT. It encodes CASSSGNPGNTIYF.

This chain links TRBV28 with TRBJ1-1; TRBD1 might be the D (5 bases). V lost 7 bases to trimming and J lost 4 bases, with 13 bases between them. Germline loops: CDR1 MDHEN, CDR2 SYDVKM. The CDR3 length is 13 residues. CDR3 nucleotides: TGTGCCAGCAAAATCCAGGGCCGCACTGAAGCTTTCTTT. Translated: CASKIQGRTEAFF.

The chain is built from TRBV5-4 and TRBJ2-7; TRBD2 agrees at 9 bases. Trimming cost V 0 bases and J 3 bases; bases outside gene matches: 4. CDR1 is SGHNT and CDR2 is YYREEE in the germline V gene (reference sequence). The CDR3 has 15 residues. The CDR3: CASSLVSGGHYEQYF. The DNA for the CDR3 is TGTGCCAGCAGCTTGGTTAGCGGGGGACACTACGAGCAGTACTTC.

The chain employs TRBV6-6 and TRBJ1-1; D is possibly TRBD1 (5 bases). The CDR3 has 13 residues. The V end lost 2 bases, the J end lost 4 bases, and 8 bases lay between the germline ends. Per germline, CDR1 MNHNY and CDR2 SVGAGI (reference sequence). The chain's CDR3 is CASSYDSSTEAFF. The DNA for the CDR3 is TGTGCCAGCAGTTACGACAGTTCCACTGAAGCTTTCTTT.

V gene TRBV2 combines with J gene TRBJ1-3, with a tentative D call TRBD1 (5 bases). The length of the CDR3 is 16 residues. V lost 3 bases, J lost 0 bases, and 12 bases lay in between. Germline loops: CDR1 SNHLY, CDR2 FYNNEI. CDR3 region: CASSEWGQSSGNTIYF. CDR3 in DNA: TGTGCCAGCAGTGAGTGGGGCCAAAGCTCTGGAAACACCATATATTTT.

The rearrangement joins TRBV9 to TRBJ2-5; D perhaps matches TRBD2 (7 bases). This CDR3 is 13 amino acids long. V gave up 10 bases and J gave up 5 bases, with 18 bases separating them. Germline CDR1 is SGDLS and CDR2 is YYNGEE. The CDR3 reads CASGGTRTETQYF. DNA of the CDR3: TGTGCCTCCGGGGGGACAAGGACGGAGACCCAGTACTTC.

The genes are TRBV2 and TRBJ2-5, with 8 nucleotides matching TRBD1. Germline CDR1 SNHLY, CDR2 FYNNEI. The CDR3 runs 15 residues. V lost 8 bases to trimming and J lost 4 bases; unmatched junction nucleotides: 12. The CDR3: CASRQDRAGGETQYF. The CDR3 nucleotides are TGTGCCAGCCGACAGGACAGGGCGGGTGGAGAGACCCAGTACTTC.

This chain uses TRBV5-8 with TRBJ2-2; 11 nucleotides line up with TRBD2. With 0 bases clipped from V and 1 base from J, the junction kept 2 bases outside the gene matches. CDR1 SGHTS and CDR2 YDEGEE come from the germline V gene. The CDR3 covers 17 residues. CDR3 nucleotides: TGTGCCAGCAGCTTGGAACTAGCGGGGGTGAACACCGGGGAGCTGTTTTTT. It translates to CASSLELAGVNTGELFF.

This clone was seen more than once but under ten times. This chain uses TRBV4-1 with TRBJ2-7; 7 nucleotides line up with TRBD1. The CDR3 spans 16 residues. After removal of 0 bases from V and 4 bases from J, the junction contained 9 bases not matched to a gene. The V gene's germline CDR1 is MGHRA and CDR2 YSYEKL. The chain's CDR3 is CASSQDPPDRRYEQYF. The CDR3 coding sequence is TGCGCCAGCAGCCAAGATCCCCCGGACAGGAGATACGAGCAGTACTTC.

This chain joins TRBV5-5 and TRBJ2-5; the D gene is possibly TRBD1 (6 bases). V was trimmed by 3 bases and J by 5 bases, leaving 14 bases between them. This CDR3 spans 14 amino acids. Germline V gene sequence: CDR1 SGHKS, CDR2 YYEKEE (reference sequence). The CDR3 bases are TGTGCCAGCAGCTCGGTGGACAGCGCTGAGACCCAGTACTTC. Its protein product is CASSSVDSAETQYF.

This chain joins TRBV11-2 and TRBJ1-6, with no clear D. The CDR3 has 15 residues. In germline, CDR1 is SGHAT, CDR2 FQNNGV. The germline V and J ends were trimmed by 0 bases and 5 bases, with 8 bases remaining between them. Here the CDR3 reads CASSLEAEDNSPLHF. The DNA of the CDR3 is TGTGCCAGCAGCTTAGAGGCAGAAGATAATTCACCCCTCCACTTT.

This chain uses TRBV4-1 with TRBJ2-7; TRBD2 matches at 9 bases. V shed 2 bases, J shed 3 bases, and the junction held 5 bases outside the gene matches. Germline V gene data show CDR1 as MGHRA and CDR2 as YSYEKL. The CDR3 consists of 15 residues. This CDR3 is CASSQPTSGYYEQYF. CDR3 sequence (DNA): TGCGCCAGCAGCCAACCGACTAGCGGTTACTACGAGCAGTACTTC.